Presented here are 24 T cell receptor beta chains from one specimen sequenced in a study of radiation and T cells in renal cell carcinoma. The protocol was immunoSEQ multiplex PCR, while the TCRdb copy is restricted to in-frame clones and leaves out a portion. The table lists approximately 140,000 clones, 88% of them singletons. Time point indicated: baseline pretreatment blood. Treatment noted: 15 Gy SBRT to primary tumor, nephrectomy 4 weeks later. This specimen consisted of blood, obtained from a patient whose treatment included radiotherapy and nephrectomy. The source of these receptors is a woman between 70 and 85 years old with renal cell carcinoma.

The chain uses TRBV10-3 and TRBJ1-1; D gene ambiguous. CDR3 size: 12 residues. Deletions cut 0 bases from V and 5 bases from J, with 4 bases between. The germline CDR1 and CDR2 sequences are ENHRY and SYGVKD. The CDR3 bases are TGTGCCATCAGTGAGTCGAGAACTGAAGCTTTCTTT. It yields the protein CAISESRTEAFF.

The chain's CDR3 is CASSSTSGAADTQYF. CDR3 in DNA: TGCGCCAGCAGCTCGACTAGCGGGGCGGCAGATACGCAGTATTTT. The rearrangement joins TRBV5-1 to TRBJ2-3, with 11 bases aligning to TRBD2. J was trimmed by 4 bases and V by 3 bases; bases with no gene match: 4. This CDR3 contains 15 residues. CDR1 and CDR2 from the germline V gene are SGHRS and YFSETQ. Full variable domain (missing parts from reference TRBV5-1 and TRBJ2-3): KAGVTQTPRYLIKTRGQQVTLSCSPISGHRSVSWYQQTPGQGLQFLFEYFSETQRNKGNFPGRFSGRQFSNSRSEMNVSTLELGDSALYLCASSSTSGAADTQYFGPGTRLTVL.

CDR3 coding DNA: TGTGCCTGGAGCGGGACAACTAACTATGGCTACACCTTC. This codes for CAWSGTTNYGYTF. The chain combines TRBV30 with TRBJ1-2; the D gene is possibly TRBD1 (6 bases). The germline CDR1 and CDR2 sequences are GTSNPN and SVGIG (reference sequence). Trimming removed 3 bases at V and 0 bases at J, with 8 bases between. The CDR3 has 13 amino acids.

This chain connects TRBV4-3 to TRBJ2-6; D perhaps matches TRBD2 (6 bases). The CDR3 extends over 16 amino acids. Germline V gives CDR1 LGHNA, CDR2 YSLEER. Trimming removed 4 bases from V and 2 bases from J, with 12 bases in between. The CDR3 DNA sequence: TGCGCCAGCAGCCCCACGGGACTGCCTGGGGCCAACGTCCTGACTTTC. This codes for CASSPTGLPGANVLTF.

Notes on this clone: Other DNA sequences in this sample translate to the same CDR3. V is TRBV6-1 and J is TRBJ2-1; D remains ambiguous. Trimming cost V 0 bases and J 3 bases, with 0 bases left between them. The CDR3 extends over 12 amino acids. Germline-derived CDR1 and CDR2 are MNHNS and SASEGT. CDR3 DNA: TGTGCCAGCAGTGAAGCCTACAATGAGCAGTTCTTC. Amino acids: CASSEAYNEQFF.

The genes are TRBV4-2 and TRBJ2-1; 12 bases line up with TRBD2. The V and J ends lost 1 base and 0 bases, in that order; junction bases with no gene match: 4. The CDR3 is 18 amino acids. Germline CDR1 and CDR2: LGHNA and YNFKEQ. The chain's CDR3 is CASSQVELAGGSYNEQFF. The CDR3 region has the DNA TGTGCCAGCAGCCAAGTGGAACTAGCGGGAGGCTCCTACAATGAGCAGTTCTTC.

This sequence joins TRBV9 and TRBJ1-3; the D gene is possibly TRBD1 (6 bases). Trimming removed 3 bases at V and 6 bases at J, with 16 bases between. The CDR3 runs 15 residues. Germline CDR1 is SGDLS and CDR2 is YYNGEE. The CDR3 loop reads CASSARGEVENTIYF. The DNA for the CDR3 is TGTGCCAGCAGCGCGAGGGGGGAAGTAGAAAACACCATATATTTT.

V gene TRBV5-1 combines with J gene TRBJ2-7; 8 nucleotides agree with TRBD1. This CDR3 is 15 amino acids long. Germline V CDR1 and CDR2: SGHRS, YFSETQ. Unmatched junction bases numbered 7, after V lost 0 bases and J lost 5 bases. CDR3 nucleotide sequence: TGCGCCAGCAGCTTGGATGGGACAGGTTTAAACGAGCAGTACTTC. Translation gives CASSLDGTGLNEQYF.

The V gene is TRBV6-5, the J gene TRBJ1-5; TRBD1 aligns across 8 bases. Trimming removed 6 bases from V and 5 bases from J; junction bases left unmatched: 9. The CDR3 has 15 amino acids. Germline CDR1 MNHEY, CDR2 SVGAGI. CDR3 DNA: TGTGCCAGCAGACACGGACAGGGCCCACATCAGCCCCAGCATTTT. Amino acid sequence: CASRHGQGPHQPQHF.

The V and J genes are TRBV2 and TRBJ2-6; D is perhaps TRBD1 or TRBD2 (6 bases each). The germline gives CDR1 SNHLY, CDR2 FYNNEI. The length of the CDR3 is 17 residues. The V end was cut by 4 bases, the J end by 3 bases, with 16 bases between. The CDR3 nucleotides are TGTGCCAGCAGTGTTCTAGGGGGGTTCGTTGGGGCCAACGTCCTGACTTTC. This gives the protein CASSVLGGFVGANVLTF.

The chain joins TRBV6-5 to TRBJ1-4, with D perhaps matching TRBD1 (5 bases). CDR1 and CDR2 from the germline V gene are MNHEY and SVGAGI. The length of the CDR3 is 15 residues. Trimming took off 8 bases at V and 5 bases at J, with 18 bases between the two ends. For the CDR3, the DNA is TGTGCCAGCGGATCTATAGGGGTCGGGAATGAAAAACTGTTTTTT. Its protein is CASGSIGVGNEKLFF.

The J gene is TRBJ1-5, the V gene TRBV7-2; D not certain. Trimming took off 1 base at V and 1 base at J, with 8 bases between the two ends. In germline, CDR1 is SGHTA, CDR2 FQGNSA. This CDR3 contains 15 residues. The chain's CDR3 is CASSLEGWSNQPQHF. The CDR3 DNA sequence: TGTGCCAGCAGCTTAGAAGGTTGGAGCAATCAGCCCCAGCATTTT.

CDR3 amino acids: CASSTAPGSGYGYTF. In nucleotides, the CDR3 is TGTGCCAGCAGCACGGCCCCGGGCTCGGGGTATGGCTACACCTTC. The genes are TRBV11-2 and TRBJ1-2, with D uncertain. V was shortened by 5 bases and J by 5 bases, with 18 bases between the two germline ends. The CDR3 runs 15 residues. The germline V gene has CDR1 SGHAT and CDR2 FQNNGV.

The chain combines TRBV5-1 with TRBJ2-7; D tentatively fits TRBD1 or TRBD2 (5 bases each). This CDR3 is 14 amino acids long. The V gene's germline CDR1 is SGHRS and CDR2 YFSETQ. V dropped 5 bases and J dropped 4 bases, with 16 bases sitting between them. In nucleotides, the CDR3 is TGCGCCAGCAGTTATCGGGACGGGCTTTACGAGCAGTACTTC. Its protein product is CASSYRDGLYEQYF.

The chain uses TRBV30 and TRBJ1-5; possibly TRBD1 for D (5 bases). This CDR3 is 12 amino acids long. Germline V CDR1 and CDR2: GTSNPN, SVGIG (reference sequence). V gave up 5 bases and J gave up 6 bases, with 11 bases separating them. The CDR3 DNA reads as TGTGCCTGGGGGAGGGGTGGTCAGCCCCAGCATTTT. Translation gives CAWGRGGQPQHF.

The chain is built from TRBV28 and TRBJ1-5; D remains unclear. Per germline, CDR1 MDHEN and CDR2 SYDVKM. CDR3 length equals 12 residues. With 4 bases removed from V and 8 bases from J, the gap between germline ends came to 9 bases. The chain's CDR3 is CASSSAWEPQHF. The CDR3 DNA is TGTGCCAGCAGTTCGGCTTGGGAGCCCCAGCATTTT.

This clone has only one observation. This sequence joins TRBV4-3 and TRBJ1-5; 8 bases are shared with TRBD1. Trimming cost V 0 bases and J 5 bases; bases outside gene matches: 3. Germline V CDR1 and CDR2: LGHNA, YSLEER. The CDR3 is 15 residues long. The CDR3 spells CASSQEHRGDQPQHF. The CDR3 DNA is TGCGCCAGCAGCCAAGAGCACAGGGGGGATCAGCCCCAGCATTTT.

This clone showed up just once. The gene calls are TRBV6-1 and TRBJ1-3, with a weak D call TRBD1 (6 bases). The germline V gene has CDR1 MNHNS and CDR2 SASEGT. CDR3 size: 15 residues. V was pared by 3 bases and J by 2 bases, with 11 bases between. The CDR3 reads CASSDTGSAGNTIYF. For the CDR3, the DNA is TGTGCCAGCAGTGACACAGGGTCTGCTGGAAACACCATATATTTT.

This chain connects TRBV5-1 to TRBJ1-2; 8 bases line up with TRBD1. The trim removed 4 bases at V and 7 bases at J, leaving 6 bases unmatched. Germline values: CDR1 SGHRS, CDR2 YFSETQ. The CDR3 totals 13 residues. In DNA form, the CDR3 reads TGCGCCAGCAGCCTGGGACAGGCGGCTGGCTACACCTTC. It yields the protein CASSLGQAAGYTF. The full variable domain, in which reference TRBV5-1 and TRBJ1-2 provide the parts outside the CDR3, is KAGVTQTPRYLIKTRGQQVTLSCSPISGHRSVSWYQQTPGQGLQFLFEYFSETQRNKGNFPGRFSGRQFSNSRSEMNVSTLELGDSALYLCASSLGQAAGYTFGSGTRLTVV.

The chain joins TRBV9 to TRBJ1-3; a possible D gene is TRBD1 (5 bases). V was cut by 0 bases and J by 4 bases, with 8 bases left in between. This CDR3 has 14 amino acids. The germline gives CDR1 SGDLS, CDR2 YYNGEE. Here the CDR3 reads CASSVAGPGNTIYF. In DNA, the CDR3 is TGTGCCAGCAGCGTAGCAGGGCCGGGAAACACCATATATTTT.

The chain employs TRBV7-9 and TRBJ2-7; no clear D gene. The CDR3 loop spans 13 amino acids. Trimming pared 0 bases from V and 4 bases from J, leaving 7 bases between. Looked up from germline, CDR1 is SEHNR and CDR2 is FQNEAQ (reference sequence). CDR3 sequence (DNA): TGTGCCAGCAGCTTAGCGACGACGTACGAGCAGTACTTC. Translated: CASSLATTYEQYF.

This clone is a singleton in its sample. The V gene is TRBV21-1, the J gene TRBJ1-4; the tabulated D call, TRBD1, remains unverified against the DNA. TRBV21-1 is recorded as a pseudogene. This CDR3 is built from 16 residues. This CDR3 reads CASSKNRTGSGEKLFF. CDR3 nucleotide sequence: TGTGCCAGCAGCAAAAATCGGACAGGGAGTGGGGAAAAACTGTTTTTT.

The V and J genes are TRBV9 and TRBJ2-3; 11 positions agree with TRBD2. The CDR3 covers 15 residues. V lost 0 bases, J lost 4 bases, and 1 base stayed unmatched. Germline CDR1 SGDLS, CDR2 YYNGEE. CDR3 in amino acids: CASSVELAGADTQYF. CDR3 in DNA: TGTGCCAGCAGCGTAGAACTAGCGGGGGCAGATACGCAGTATTTT.

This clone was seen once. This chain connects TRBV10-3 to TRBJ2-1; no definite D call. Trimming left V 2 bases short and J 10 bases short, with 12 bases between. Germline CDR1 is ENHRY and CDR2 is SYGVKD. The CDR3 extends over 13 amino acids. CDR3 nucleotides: TGTGCCATCAGTGAGCCGGTAAGGAAAGAGCAGTTCTTC. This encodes CAISEPVRKEQFF.